The source of this TCR beta chain is a study of glioma-infiltrating T cells after dendritic cell vaccination. Study in general: Glioblastoma patients came from Phase I and II dendritic cell vaccination trials.

Time point of the sample: after dendritic cell vaccination, including at tumor progression/relapse. Blood PBMC samples: pre-vaccination, two weeks post third vaccination, and at tumor progression. The CDR3 runs 15 residues. Trimming cost V 0 bases and J 4 bases, with 12 bases left between them. Germline CDR1 and CDR2: GTSNPN and SVGIG (reference sequence). The immunoSEQ assay amplified TCRB CDR3 from up to roughly 2 ug DNA. Measured with immunoSEQ multiplex PCR; TCRdb has only the in-frame clones, and not every one. The sample records under 130,000 clones, nearly 90% being singletons. The input for sequencing was blood, taken after dendritic cell vaccination. The receptor was isolated from a human donor with glioblastoma. The V and J genes are TRBV30 and TRBJ2-2; D is unresolved. DNA of the CDR3: TGTGCCTGGAGTGTAACCCTCTCGAGCACCGGGGAGCTGTTTTTT. Translating gives CAWSVTLSSTGELFF.